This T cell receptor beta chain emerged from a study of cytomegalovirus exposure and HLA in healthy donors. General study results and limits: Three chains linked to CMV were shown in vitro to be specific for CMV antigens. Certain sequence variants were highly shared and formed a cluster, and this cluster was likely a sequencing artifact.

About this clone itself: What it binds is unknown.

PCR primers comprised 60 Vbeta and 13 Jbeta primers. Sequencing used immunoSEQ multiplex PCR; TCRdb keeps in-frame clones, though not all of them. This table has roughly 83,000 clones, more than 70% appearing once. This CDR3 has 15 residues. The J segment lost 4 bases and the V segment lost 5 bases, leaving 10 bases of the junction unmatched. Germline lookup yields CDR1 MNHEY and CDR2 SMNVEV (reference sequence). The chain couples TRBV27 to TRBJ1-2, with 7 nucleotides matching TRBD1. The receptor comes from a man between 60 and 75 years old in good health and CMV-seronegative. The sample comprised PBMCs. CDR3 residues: CASSQTGRHLYGYTF. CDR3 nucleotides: TGTGCCAGCAGTCAGACAGGGCGGCACCTCTATGGCTACACCTTC.